The next 27 T cell receptor beta chains were all read from a single sample in a study of radiotherapy plus CTLA-4 blockade in lung cancer. Measured with immunoSEQ multiplex PCR; TCRdb has only the in-frame clones, and not every one. The repertoire holds approximately 95,000 clones, with approximately 85% as singletons. Sequencing was performed on peripheral blood, taken from a patient treated with radiotherapy plus ipilimumab. These receptors were obtained from a human donor with non-small cell lung cancer who had a partial response to radiotherapy plus ipilimumab.

The chain joins TRBV9 to TRBJ2-2, with 11 nucleotides matching TRBD1. Germline CDR1 SGDLS, CDR2 YYNGEE. This CDR3 comprises 16 residues. The V segment lost 1 base and the J segment 4 bases; nucleotides outside the gene matches: 3. The CDR3 DNA reads TGTGCCAGCAGCGTAAGGACAGGGGGCGGCACCGGGGAGCTGTTTTTT. Protein: CASSVRTGGGTGELFF.

This chain uses TRBV5-1 with TRBJ2-1, with 7 bases fitting TRBD2. The germline gives CDR1 SGHRS, CDR2 YFSETQ. The trim removed 0 bases at V and 9 bases at J, leaving 9 bases unmatched. This CDR3 comprises 15 residues. The CDR3: CASSLARRERGEQFF. DNA for the CDR3: TGCGCCAGCAGCTTGGCTCGGCGGGAGAGGGGTGAGCAGTTCTTC.

V usage is TRBV18 and J usage is TRBJ1-3; 8 bases fit TRBD1. Per the germline V gene, CDR1 is KGHSH and CDR2 is LQKENI. The CDR3 extends over 15 amino acids. Losses at the gene ends were 6 bases for V and 2 bases for J; bases not matched to a gene: 6. For the CDR3, the DNA is TGTGCCAGCTCTGACCAGGGGGCGGCTGGAAACACCATATATTTT. Its translation: CASSDQGAAGNTIYF.

The rearrangement links TRBV7-8 to TRBJ2-2; 9 bases match TRBD2. The length of the CDR3 is 19 residues. Germline V gene sequence: CDR1 SGHVS, CDR2 FQNEAQ. The ends lost 3 bases at V and 0 bases at J; junction bases unmatched: 11. CDR3 residues: CASSFVLAGGHPNTGELFF. In nucleotides, the CDR3 is TGTGCCAGCAGCTTCGTACTAGCGGGCGGACATCCGAACACCGGGGAGCTGTTTTTT.

The rearrangement uses TRBV10-3 and TRBJ1-2; 7 nucleotides match TRBD1. The CDR3 loop spans 14 amino acids. The V gene's germline CDR1 is ENHRY and CDR2 SYGVKD. Trimming cost V 0 bases and J 7 bases; bases outside gene matches: 5. CDR3 nucleotide sequence: TGTGCCATCAGTGAGTCGAGTCAGGGGGTTGGCTACACCTTC. Its translation is CAISESSQGVGYTF.

This sequence joins TRBV7-2 and TRBJ1-2; 9 positions agree with TRBD1. The CDR3 has 15 amino acids. Germline CDR1 is SGHTA and CDR2 is FQGNSA. The J segment lost 8 bases and the V segment lost 5 bases, leaving 12 bases of the junction unmatched. The CDR3 region has the DNA TGTGCCAGCAGCCCGACCTGGGACAGGGTGGGCGGCTACACCTTC. This translates into CASSPTWDRVGGYTF.

This rearrangement joins TRBV6-1 to TRBJ2-1, with D perhaps TRBD2 (6 bases). Germline V gene data show CDR1 as MNHNS and CDR2 as SASEGT. The CDR3 loop spans 13 amino acids. Trimming shortened V by 6 bases and J by 5 bases, and 11 bases separated the two germline ends. The CDR3 DNA reads as TGTGCCAGCAGCGTAACGGGGGACAATGAGCAGTTCTTC. It specifies CASSVTGDNEQFF.

The gene calls are TRBV5-8 and TRBJ2-7; TRBD1 matches 9 bases. CDR3 length: 14 residues. Germline CDR1 is SGHTS and CDR2 is YDEGEE. Trimming cost V 5 bases and J 1 base; bases outside gene matches: 4. This CDR3 reads CASRRTGDSYEQYF. The CDR3 DNA is TGTGCCAGCAGACGGACAGGGGATTCCTACGAGCAGTACTTC.

The CDR3 DNA reads as TGTGCCAGCAGCACCTCCAGGGGGCGGGCGGGCACCGGGGAGCTGTTTTTT. Its protein is CASSTSRGRAGTGELFF. The chain joins TRBV11-2 to TRBJ2-2, with TRBD1 matching 8 bases. Trimming took 5 bases from V and 4 from J; bases not matched to a gene: 12. CDR1 and CDR2 from the germline V gene are SGHAT and FQNNGV. CDR3 size: 17 residues.

The chain has TRBV6-4 and TRBJ2-2; 8 nucleotides align to TRBD1. Unmatched junction bases numbered 10, after V lost 5 bases and J lost 5 bases. Germline V gives CDR1 MRHNA, CDR2 SNTAGT. The CDR3 is made up of 16 amino acids. The DNA for the CDR3 is TGTGCCAGCAGTCCACCCCAGGGGGCCCAAACCGGGGAGCTGTTTTTT. Amino acids: CASSPPQGAQTGELFF.

This clone came up once. This chain joins TRBV2 and TRBJ2-7; D unclear. CDR3 length equals 12 residues. Germline CDR1 reads SNHLY; CDR2 reads FYNNEI. The V end was cut by 6 bases, the J end by 0 bases, with 6 bases between. The CDR3 DNA reads TGTGCCAGCAGGGCCAACTCCTACGAGCAGTACTTC. Translation gives CASRANSYEQYF.

This clone appeared once. The chain is built from TRBV7-8 and TRBJ1-1; the D gene is possibly TRBD1 (6 bases). The V and J ends lost 1 base and 0 bases respectively, with 12 bases between them. CDR1 and CDR2 (germline): SGHVS, FQNEAQ. The CDR3 spans 16 residues. CDR3 DNA sequence: TGTGCCAGCAGCTTAGGAGCAGGGGTCCTGAACACTGAAGCTTTCTTT. Amino acid sequence: CASSLGAGVLNTEAFF.

The genes are TRBV10-3 and TRBJ1-2; no firm D call. The germline gives CDR1 ENHRY, CDR2 SYGVKD. The V end was cut by 8 bases, the J end by 2 bases, with 15 bases between. CDR3 length equals 14 residues. This CDR3 reads CAIGTGSNNYGYTF. The CDR3 nucleotides are TGTGCCATCGGCACCGGGAGTAACAACTATGGCTACACCTTC.

The V call is TRBV5-1, the J call TRBJ2-5; TRBD2 matches 8 bases. Germline lookup yields CDR1 SGHRS and CDR2 YFSETQ. The CDR3 has 14 amino acids. J lost 1 base, V lost 7 bases, and 6 bases had no gene match. Written as DNA, the CDR3 is TGCGCCAGCTCGGGAGGGCAGGGCCAAGAGACCCAGTACTTC. It specifies CASSGGQGQETQYF.

The sample holds a few counts of this clone. The V gene is TRBV5-1, the J gene TRBJ2-1, with 14 bases identical to TRBD2. Unmatched junction bases numbered 4, after V lost 3 bases and J lost 8 bases. The CDR3 length is 15 residues. The germline V gene encodes CDR1 SGHRS and CDR2 YFSETQ. DNA of the CDR3: TGCGCCAGCAGCTCGGGACTAGCGGGAGCCTATGAGCAGTTCTTC. Translation gives CASSSGLAGAYEQFF.

The chain recombines TRBV15 with TRBJ1-6; no reliable D call. The CDR3 sequence is 16 residues long. The germline V gene has CDR1 LNHNV and CDR2 YYDKDF (reference sequence). V was clipped by 0 bases and J by 0 bases, with 6 bases between them. CDR3 region: CATSRDPRSYNSPLHF. In DNA, the CDR3 is TGTGCCACCAGCAGAGACCCGCGCTCCTATAATTCACCCCTCCACTTT.

The chain uses TRBV5-1 and TRBJ2-1; 7 positions agree with TRBD2. Looked up from germline, CDR1 is SGHRS and CDR2 is YFSETQ. V shed 3 bases, J shed 1 base, and the junction held 7 bases outside the gene matches. The CDR3 has 16 residues. The CDR3 region has the DNA TGCGCCAGCAGCTCTGGGAGGGGAACTTCCTACAATGAGCAGTTCTTC. It specifies CASSSGRGTSYNEQFF.

The gene calls are TRBV2 and TRBJ2-2, with TRBD1 matching over 9 bases. Germline trimming cut 5 bases from V and 5 bases from J; bases unmatched to any gene: 6. Germline-derived CDR1 and CDR2 are SNHLY and FYNNEI. The CDR3 contains 15 residues. The CDR3 region has the DNA TGTGCCAGCAGTCCGGACAGGGGAAAAACCGGGGAGCTGTTTTTT. Translation: CASSPDRGKTGELFF.

This clone was recorded once. The genes are TRBV5-1 and TRBJ2-7; D ambiguous. CDR3 length: 14 amino acids. Germline V lookup: CDR1 SGHRS, CDR2 YFSETQ. V lost 4 bases and J lost 4, with 15 bases in between. This CDR3 reads CASSRGFSAYEQYF. In nucleotides, the CDR3 is TGCGCCAGCAGCCGAGGTTTCAGTGCGTACGAGCAGTACTTC.

The chain is built from TRBV7-7 and TRBJ2-7; 8 nucleotides line up with TRBD1. Germline values: CDR1 SSHAT, CDR2 FNYEAQ (reference sequence). V lost 5 bases to trimming and J lost 6 bases; unmatched junction nucleotides: 6. CDR3 length: 13 amino acids. The CDR3 reads CASSIDRGGEQYF. DNA for the CDR3: TGTGCCAGCAGCATCGACAGGGGTGGCGAGCAGTACTTC.

The gene calls are TRBV5-4 and TRBJ2-1; the match to TRBD2 covers 8 bases. Unmatched junction bases numbered 14, after V lost 3 bases and J lost 0 bases. Germline CDR1 and CDR2: SGHNT and YYREEE (reference sequence). This CDR3 has 19 amino acids. CDR3 coding DNA: TGTGCCAGCAGCTCGGCAGCGGGAGCGGCCTCTAGCTCCTACAATGAGCAGTTCTTC. Its protein is CASSSAAGAASSSYNEQFF. Variable domain in full (rest from reference TRBV5-4 and TRBJ2-1): ETGVTQSPTHLIKTRGQQVTLRCSSQSGHNTVSWYQQALGQGPQFIFQYYREEENGRGNFPPRFSGLQFPNYSSELNVNALELDDSALYLCASSSAAGAASSSYNEQFFGPGTRLTVL.

The chain recombines TRBV5-1 with TRBJ1-4, with TRBD1 identical over 7 bases. This CDR3 region has 14 residues. V lost 0 bases and J lost 8; bases outside the gene matches: 4. Germline V gene data show CDR1 as SGHRS and CDR2 as YFSETQ. CDR3 loop: CASSLGQGPEKLFF. The CDR3 bases are TGCGCCAGCAGCTTGGGACAGGGACCCGAAAAACTGTTTTTT.

DNA for the CDR3: TGTGCCAGTAGTATTTGGAGGGGCGGCTACACCTTC. Amino acid sequence: CASSIWRGGYTF. The chain employs TRBV19 and TRBJ1-2, with a possible D match to TRBD1 (5 bases). The germline CDR1 and CDR2 sequences are LNHDA and SQIVND (reference sequence). The CDR3 is 12 amino acids. Deletions cut 3 bases from V and 8 bases from J, with 10 bases between.

The chain couples TRBV28 to TRBJ1-1; 8 nucleotides align to TRBD1. Germline trimming cut 3 bases from V and 5 bases from J; bases unmatched to any gene: 5. The CDR3 runs to 14 residues. Germline lookup yields CDR1 MDHEN and CDR2 SYDVKM. CDR3 protein: CASSLTGVLTEAFF. The CDR3, as DNA: TGTGCCAGCAGTTTGACAGGGGTTTTAACTGAAGCTTTCTTT.

This clone has more than one count but fewer than ten. V gene TRBV28 combines with J gene TRBJ2-3; TRBD1 agrees at 7 bases. Germline CDR1 reads MDHEN; CDR2 reads SYDVKM. The J segment lost 4 bases and the V segment lost 6 bases, leaving 7 bases of the junction unmatched. The CDR3 consists of 14 residues. CDR3 protein: CASSHDRVPDTQYF. The CDR3 DNA sequence: TGTGCCAGCAGCCACGACAGGGTCCCAGATACGCAGTATTTT.

The chain is built from TRBV2 and TRBJ2-1; D perhaps matches TRBD1 (6 bases). The V gene's germline CDR1 is SNHLY and CDR2 FYNNEI. CDR3 length: 14 residues. The ends were cut back, 3 bases at V and 10 bases at J, with 16 bases in the middle. The CDR3, as DNA: TGTGCCAGCAGTGACCACAGGGTATCTAACGAGCAGTTCTTC. This codes for CASSDHRVSNEQFF.

The chain couples TRBV6-5 to TRBJ1-2; 9 bases are a match to TRBD1. The CDR3 runs 15 residues. V lost 6 bases and J lost 3; bases outside the gene matches: 8. Germline CDR1 MNHEY, CDR2 SVGAGI. The DNA for the CDR3 is TGTGCCAGCAGGGCAGGGACAGGGCGGTACTATGGCTACACCTTC. This sequence encodes CASRAGTGRYYGYTF.